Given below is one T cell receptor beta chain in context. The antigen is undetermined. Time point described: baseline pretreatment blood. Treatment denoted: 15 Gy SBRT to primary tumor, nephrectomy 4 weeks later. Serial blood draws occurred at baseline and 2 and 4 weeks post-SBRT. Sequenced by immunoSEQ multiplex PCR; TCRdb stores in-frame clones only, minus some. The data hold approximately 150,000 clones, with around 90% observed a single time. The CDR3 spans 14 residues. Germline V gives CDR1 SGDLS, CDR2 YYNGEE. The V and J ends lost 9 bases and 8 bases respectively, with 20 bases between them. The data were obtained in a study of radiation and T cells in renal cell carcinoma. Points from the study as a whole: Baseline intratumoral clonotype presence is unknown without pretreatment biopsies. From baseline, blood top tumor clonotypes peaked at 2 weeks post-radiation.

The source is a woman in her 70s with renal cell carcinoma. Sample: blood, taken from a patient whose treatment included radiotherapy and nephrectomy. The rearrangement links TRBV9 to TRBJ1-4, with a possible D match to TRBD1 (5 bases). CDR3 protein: CAITAPGPEEKLFF. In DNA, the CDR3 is TGTGCCATCACCGCCCCGGGGCCAGAGGAAAAACTGTTTTTT.